This T cell receptor beta chain was retrieved from a study of human T cells and chemical hapten exposure. This clonotype was detected only a few times. The antigen is not known. Study-level points and caveats: Among TCRs, those above 1 in 1000 frequency were unaffected by DPC sensitization.

Each CDR3 protein is one row after TCRdb ran MiXCR on the RACE reads. This table has under 200,000 distinct CDR3 sequences, around 30% appearing once. Stated time point: pre-sensitization, week 0. The treatment here: therapeutic diphenylcyclopropenone sensitization with weekly scalp DPC. It was from unfractionated whole blood that total RNA was extracted. The TCR comes from a woman aged 25 to 39 with alopecia areata. Some clones in this sample may be carry-over from other donors' samples. The sample in question was whole blood, obtained in connection with sensitization to the hapten diphenylcyclopropenone (DPC).

CDR3 amino acids: CSVGQRGYEQYF. CDR3 bases: TGCAGCGTTGGCCAGCGGGGCTACGAGCAGTACTTC. The V and J genes are TRBV29-1 and TRBJ2-7; 7 bases fit TRBD2. V was pared by 4 bases and J by 3 bases, with 3 bases of the junction left unmatched. CDR1 and CDR2 (germline): SQVTM, ANQGSEA. This CDR3 has 12 residues.